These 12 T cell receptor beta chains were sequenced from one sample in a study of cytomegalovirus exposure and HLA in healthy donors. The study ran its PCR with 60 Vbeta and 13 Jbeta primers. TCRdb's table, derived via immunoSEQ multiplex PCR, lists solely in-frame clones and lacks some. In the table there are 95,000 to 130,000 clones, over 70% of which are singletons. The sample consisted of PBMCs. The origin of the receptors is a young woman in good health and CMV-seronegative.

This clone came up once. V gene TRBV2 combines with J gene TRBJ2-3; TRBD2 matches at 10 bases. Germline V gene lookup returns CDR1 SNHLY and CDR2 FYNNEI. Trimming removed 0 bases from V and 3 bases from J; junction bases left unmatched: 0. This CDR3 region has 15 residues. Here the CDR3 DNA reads TGTGCCAGCAGTGAAGCGGGACTAGCGACAGATACGCAGTATTTT. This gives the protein CASSEAGLATDTQYF.

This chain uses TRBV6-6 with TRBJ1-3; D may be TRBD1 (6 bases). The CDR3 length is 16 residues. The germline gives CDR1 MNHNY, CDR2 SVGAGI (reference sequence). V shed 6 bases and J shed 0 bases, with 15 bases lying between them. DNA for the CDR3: TGTGCCAGCAGGTTACAGGGAAGTGCCTCTGGAAACACCATATATTTT. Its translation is CASRLQGSASGNTIYF.

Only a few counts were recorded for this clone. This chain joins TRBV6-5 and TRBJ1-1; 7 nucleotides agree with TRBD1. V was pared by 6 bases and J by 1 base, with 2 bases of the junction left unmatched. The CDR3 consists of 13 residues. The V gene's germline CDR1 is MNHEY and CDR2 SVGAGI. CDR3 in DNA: TGTGCCAGCAGCCGACAGGGGAACACTGAAGCTTTCTTT. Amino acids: CASSRQGNTEAFF.

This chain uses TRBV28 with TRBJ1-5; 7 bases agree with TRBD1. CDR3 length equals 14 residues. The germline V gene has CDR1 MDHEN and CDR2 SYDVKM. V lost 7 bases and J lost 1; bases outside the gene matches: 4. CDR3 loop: CASINRGSNQPQHF. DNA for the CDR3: TGTGCCAGCATAAACAGGGGAAGCAATCAGCCCCAGCATTTT. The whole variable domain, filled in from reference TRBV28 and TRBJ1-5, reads DVKVTQSSRYLVKRTGEKVFLECVQDMDHENMFWYRQDPGLGLRLIYFSYDVKMKEKGDIPEGYSVSREKKERFSLILESASTNQTSMYLCASINRGSNQPQHFGDGTRLSIL.

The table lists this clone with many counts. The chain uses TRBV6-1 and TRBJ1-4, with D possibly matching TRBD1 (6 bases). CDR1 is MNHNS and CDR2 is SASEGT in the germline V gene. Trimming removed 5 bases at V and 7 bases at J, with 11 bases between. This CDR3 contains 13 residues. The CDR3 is CASSHTGSEKLFF. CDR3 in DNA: TGTGCCAGCAGTCATACAGGGAGTGAAAAACTGTTTTTT.

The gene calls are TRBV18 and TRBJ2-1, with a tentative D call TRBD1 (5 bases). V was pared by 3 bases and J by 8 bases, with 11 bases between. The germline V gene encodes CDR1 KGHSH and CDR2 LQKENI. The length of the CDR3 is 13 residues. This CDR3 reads CASSPTVYDEQFF. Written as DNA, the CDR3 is TGTGCCAGCTCACCGACAGTTTACGATGAGCAGTTCTTC.

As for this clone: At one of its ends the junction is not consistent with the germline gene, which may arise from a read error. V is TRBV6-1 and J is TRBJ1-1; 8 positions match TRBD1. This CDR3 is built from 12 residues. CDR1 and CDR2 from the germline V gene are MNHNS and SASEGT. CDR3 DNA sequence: TGTGCCACCGGGACAGGAGTCTCTGACGCTTTCTTT. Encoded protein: CATGTGVSDAFF.

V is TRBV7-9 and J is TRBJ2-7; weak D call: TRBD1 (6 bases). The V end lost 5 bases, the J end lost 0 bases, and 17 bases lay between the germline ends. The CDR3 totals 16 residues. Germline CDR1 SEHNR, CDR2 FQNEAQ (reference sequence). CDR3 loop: CASSATGPHSSYEQYF. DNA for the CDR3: TGTGCCAGCAGCGCCACAGGGCCTCATAGCTCCTACGAGCAGTACTTC.

CDR3: CASLRGLALHF. The CDR3 DNA follows: TGTGCCAGCCTCAGGGGTCTAGCCCTCCACTTT. The chain employs TRBV6-1 and TRBJ1-6, with D tentatively TRBD1 (6 bases). The CDR3 length is 11 residues. Germline assignment: CDR1 MNHNS and CDR2 SASEGT. Trimming took 8 bases from V and 14 from J, leaving 13 bases between them.

In nucleotides, the CDR3 is TGTGCCACCAGCAGAGATGAGGCCTCTTGGTCGGACACAGATACGCAGTATTTT. It yields the protein CATSRDEASWSDTDTQYF. The chain links TRBV15 to TRBJ2-3; no clear D gene. The CDR3 has 18 amino acids. V lost 0 bases, J lost 2 bases, and 18 bases lay in between. In germline, CDR1 is LNHNV, CDR2 YYDKDF (reference sequence).

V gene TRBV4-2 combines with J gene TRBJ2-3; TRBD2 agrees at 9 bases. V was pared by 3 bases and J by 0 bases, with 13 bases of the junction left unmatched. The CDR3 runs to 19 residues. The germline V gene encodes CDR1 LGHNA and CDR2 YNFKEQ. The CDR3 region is CASSQDSGGPLTSTDTQYF. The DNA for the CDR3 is TGTGCCAGCAGCCAGGACAGCGGGGGGCCCCTAACTAGCACAGATACGCAGTATTTT.

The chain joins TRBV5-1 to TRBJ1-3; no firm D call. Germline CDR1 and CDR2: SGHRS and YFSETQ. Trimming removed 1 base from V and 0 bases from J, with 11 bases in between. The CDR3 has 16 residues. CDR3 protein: CASSLPTESSGNTIYF. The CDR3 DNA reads TGCGCCAGCAGCTTGCCCACTGAGAGCTCTGGAAACACCATATATTTT.